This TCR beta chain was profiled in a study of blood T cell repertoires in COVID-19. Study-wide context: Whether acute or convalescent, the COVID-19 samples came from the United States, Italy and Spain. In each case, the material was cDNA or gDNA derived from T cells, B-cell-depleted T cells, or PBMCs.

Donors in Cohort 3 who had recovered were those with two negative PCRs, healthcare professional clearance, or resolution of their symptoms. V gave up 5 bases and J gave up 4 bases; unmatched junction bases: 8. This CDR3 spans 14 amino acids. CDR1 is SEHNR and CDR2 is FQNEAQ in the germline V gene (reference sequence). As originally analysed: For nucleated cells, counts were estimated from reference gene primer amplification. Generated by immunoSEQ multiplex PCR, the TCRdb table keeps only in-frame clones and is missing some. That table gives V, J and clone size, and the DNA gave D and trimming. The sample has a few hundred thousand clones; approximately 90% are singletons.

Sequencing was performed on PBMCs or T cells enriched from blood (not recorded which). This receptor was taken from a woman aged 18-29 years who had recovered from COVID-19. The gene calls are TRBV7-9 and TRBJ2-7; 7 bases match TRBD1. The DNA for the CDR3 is TGTGCCAGCAGCCAGGACCGGACAGGATACGAGCAGTACTTC. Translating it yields CASSQDRTGYEQYF.